The clone carrying this T cell receptor (beta chain) was counted a single time. The CDR3 spans 16 residues. V lost 0 bases, J lost 0 bases, and 13 bases lay in between. The V gene's germline CDR1 is SGHDT and CDR2 YYEEEE. This record comes from a study of blood T cell repertoires in COVID-19. At the level of the study: COVID-19 samples, acute and convalescent, were from the United States, Italy and Spain. From T cells, B-cell-depleted T cells, or PBMCs came the material, which was cDNA or gDNA.

In the authors' methods: Estimates of nucleated cell counts were drawn from the amplification of reference gene primers. Profiling relied on immunoSEQ multiplex PCR, and the TCRdb table lists in-frame clones only, not all of them. From that table come the V and J calls and clone size; the DNA was used to work out D and trimming. The data contain around 140,000 clones, roughly 89% of them singletons. V is TRBV5-6 and J is TRBJ2-7; maybe TRBD2 (5 bases). Sequencing was carried out using peripheral blood. This TCR derives from a man aged 50 or older with active or convalescent COVID-19. The CDR3 DNA reads as TGTGCCAGCAGCTTGGCACCCAGCGGTAGCTCCTACGAGCAGTACTTC. It specifies CASSLAPSGSSYEQYF.